The text below deals with one TCR beta chain. The repertoire was sequenced with immunoSEQ multiplex PCR; TCRdb's copy has only in-frame clones and lacks some. The sample lists more than 400,000 clones, 90% occurring once. This record comes from a study of Ad26.COV2.S vaccination and SARS-CoV-2 variants. Treatment noted: some 20 received Ad26.COV2.S at low or high dose, single or two shots; about five received placebo; per-sample allocation not given. Specimen acquisition occurred on day 63 following the initial vaccine or placebo injection. The CDR3 length is 13 residues. V was trimmed by 5 bases and J by 4 bases, leaving 11 bases between them. From germline, CDR1 is SEHNR and CDR2 FQNEAQ (reference sequence).

The sequence was obtained from a person between 18 and 59 years old who received the Ad26.COV2.S COVID-19 vaccine or a placebo. The specimen was peripheral blood, collected in a trial of Ad26.COV2.S vaccine versus placebo. V gene TRBV7-9 combines with J gene TRBJ2-5; D might be TRBD2 (6 bases). CDR3 in amino acids: CASSPPGVETQYF. The CDR3 DNA follows: TGTGCCAGCAGCCCCCCGGGAGTAGAGACCCAGTACTTC. Full variable domain (outside the CDR3, taken from reference TRBV7-9 and TRBJ2-5): DTGVSQNPRHKITKRGQNVTFRCDPISEHNRLYWYRQTLGQGPEFLTYFQNEAQLEKSRLLSDRFSAERPKGSFSTLEIQRTEQGDSAMYLCASSPPGVETQYFGPGTRLLVL.